This entry concerns a single T cell receptor (beta chain). The same CDR3 is also encoded by other DNA sequences in this sample. The CDR3 is 13 residues long. V was clipped by 3 bases and J by 5 bases, with 8 bases between them. The germline CDR1 and CDR2 sequences are LGHDT and YNNKEL (reference sequence). The entry originates in a study of blood T cell repertoires in COVID-19. Original analysis: Reference gene primers were amplified, and this amplification served to estimate nucleated cell counts. Sequencing used immunoSEQ multiplex PCR; TCRdb keeps in-frame clones, though not all of them. V and J calls and clone size are copied from that table; D and trimming were computed from the DNA. This table holds about 82,000 clones, over 80% found once.

Sequences were obtained from peripheral blood. This sequence joins TRBV3-1 (or the pseudogene TRBV3-2) and TRBJ1-5; D unresolved. The TCR sequence derives from a man older than 75 with active or convalescent COVID-19. For the CDR3, the DNA is TGTGCCAGCAGCCAGGGAGGCGATCAGCCCCAGCATTTT. Protein product: CASSQGGDQPQHF.